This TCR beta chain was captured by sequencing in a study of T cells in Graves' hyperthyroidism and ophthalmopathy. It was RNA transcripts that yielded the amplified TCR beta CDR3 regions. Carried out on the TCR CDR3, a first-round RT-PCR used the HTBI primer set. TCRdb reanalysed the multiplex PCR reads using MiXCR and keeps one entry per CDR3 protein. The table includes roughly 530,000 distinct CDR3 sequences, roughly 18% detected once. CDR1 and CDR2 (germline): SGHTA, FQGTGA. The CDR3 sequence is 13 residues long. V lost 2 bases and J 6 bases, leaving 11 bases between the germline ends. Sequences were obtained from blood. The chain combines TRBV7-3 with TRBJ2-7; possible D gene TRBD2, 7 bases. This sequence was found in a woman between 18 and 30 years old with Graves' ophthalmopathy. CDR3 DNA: TGTGCCAGCAGCTTATCCGGGGGGCCCGAGCAGTACTTC. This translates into CASSLSGGPEQYF.